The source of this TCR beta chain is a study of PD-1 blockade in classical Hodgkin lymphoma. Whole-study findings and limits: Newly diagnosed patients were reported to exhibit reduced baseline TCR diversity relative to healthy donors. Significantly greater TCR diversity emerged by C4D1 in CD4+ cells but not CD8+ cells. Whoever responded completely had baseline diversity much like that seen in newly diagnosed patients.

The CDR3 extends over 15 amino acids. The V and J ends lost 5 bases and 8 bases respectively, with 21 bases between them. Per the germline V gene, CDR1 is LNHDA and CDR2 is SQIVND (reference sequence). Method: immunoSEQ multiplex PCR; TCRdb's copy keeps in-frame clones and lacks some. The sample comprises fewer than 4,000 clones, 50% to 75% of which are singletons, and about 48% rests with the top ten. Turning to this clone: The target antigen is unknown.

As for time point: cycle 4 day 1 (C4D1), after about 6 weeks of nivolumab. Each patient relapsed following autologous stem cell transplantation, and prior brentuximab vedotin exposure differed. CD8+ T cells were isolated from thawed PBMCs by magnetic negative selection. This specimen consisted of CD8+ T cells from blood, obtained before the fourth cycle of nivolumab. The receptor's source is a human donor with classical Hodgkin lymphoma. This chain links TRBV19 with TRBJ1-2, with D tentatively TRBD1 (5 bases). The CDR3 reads CASSPRQTGGRGYTF. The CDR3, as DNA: TGTGCCAGTAGTCCCCGGCAGACCGGGGGGAGAGGCTACACCTTC.